This T cell receptor (beta chain) was documented in a study of somatic mutations in cytotoxic T cells in rheumatoid arthritis. V was clipped by 3 bases and J by 8 bases; unmatched bases: 4. This CDR3 has 13 residues. Germline values: CDR1 SGDLS, CDR2 YYNGEE. Measured with immunoSEQ multiplex PCR; TCRdb has only the in-frame clones, and not every one. Seen here are 14,000 or so clones, 65% to 85% observed once, and the top ten hold 7.4%. The clonotype originates from an adult with rheumatoid arthritis. Sequencing was performed on CD8+ T cells sorted from blood. The chain links TRBV9 to TRBJ1-1; TRBD1 aligns across 10 bases. The CDR3 bases are TGTGCCAGCAGCGGGACAGGGGGAAGGGAAGCTTTCTTT. This sequence encodes CASSGTGGREAFF.